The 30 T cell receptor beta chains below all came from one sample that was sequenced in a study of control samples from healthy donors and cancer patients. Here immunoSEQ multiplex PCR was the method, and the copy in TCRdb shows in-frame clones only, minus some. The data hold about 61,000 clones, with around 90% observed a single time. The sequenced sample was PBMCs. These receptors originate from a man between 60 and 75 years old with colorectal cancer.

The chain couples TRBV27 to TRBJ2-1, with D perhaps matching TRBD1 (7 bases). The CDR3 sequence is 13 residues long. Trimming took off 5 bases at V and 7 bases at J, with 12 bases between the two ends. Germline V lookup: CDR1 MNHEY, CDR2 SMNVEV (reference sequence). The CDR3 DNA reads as TGTGCCAGCAGTACCAGGGGGGTTAATGAGCAGTTCTTC. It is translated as CASSTRGVNEQFF.

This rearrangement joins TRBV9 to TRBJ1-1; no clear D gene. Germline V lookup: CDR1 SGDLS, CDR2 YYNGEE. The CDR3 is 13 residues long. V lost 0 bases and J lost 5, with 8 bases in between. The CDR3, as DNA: TGTGCCAGCAGCGTAGATGTTGGGACTGAAGCTTTCTTT. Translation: CASSVDVGTEAFF.

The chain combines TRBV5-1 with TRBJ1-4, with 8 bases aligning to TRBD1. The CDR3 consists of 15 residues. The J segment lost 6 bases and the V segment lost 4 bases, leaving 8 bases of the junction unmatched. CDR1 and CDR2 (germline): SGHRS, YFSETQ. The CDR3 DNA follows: TGCGCCAGCAGCACACAGGGGGGCGCCGATGAAAAACTGTTTTTT. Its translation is CASSTQGGADEKLFF.

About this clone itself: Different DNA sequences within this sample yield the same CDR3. The CDR3 loop reads CASSPNTGELFF. DNA of the CDR3: TGTGCCAGCAGTCCTAACACCGGGGAGCTGTTTTTT. This chain connects TRBV9 to TRBJ2-2, with unresolved D. Germline CDR1 SGDLS, CDR2 YYNGEE. Trimming shortened V by 5 bases and J by 2 bases, and 4 bases separated the two germline ends. CDR3 size: 12 residues.

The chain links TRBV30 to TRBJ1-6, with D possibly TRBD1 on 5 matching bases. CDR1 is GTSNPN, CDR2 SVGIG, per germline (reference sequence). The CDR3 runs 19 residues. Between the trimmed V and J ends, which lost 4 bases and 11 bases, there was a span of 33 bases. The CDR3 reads CAWNLGVWEDMGEVAPLHF. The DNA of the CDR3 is TGTGCCTGGAATCTGGGGGTTTGGGAGGACATGGGGGAAGTGGCACCCCTCCACTTT. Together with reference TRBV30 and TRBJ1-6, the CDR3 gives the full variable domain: SQTIHQWPATLVQPVGSPLSLECTVEGTSNPNLYWYRQAAGRGLQLLFYSVGIGQISSEVPQNLSASRPQDRQFILSSKKLLLSDSGFYLCAWNLGVWEDMGEVAPLHFGNGTRLTVT.

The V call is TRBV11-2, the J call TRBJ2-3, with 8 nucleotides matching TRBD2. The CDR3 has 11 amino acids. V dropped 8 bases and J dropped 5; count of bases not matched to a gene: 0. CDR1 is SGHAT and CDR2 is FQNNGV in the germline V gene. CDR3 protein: CASRGGDTQYF. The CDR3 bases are TGTGCCAGCCGGGGGGGAGATACGCAGTATTTT.

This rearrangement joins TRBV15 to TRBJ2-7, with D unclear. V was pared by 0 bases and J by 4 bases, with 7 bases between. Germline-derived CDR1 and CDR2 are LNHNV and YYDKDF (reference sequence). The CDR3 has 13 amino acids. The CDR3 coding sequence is TGTGCCACCAGCAGAGAACTGCTTTACGAGCAGTACTTC. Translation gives CATSRELLYEQYF.

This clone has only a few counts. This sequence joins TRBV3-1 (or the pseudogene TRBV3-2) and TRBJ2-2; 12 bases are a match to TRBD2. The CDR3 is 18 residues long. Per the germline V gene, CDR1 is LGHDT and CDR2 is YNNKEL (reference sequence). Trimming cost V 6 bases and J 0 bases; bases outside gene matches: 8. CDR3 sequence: CASSRPLAGGPNTGELFF. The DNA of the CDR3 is TGTGCCAGCAGTCGGCCACTAGCGGGGGGCCCGAACACCGGGGAGCTGTTTTTT.

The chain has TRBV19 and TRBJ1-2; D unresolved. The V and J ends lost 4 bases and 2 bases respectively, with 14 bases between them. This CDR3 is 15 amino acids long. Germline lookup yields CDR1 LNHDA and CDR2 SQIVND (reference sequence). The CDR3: CASSRSGDGNYGYTF. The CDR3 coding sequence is TGTGCCAGTAGTAGAAGCGGGGATGGGAACTATGGCTACACCTTC.

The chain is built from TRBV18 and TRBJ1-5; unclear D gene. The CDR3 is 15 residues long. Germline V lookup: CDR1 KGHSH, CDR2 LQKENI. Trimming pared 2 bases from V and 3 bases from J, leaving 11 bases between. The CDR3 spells CASSPVDMPNQPQHF. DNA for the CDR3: TGTGCCAGCTCACCAGTTGACATGCCCAATCAGCCCCAGCATTTT.

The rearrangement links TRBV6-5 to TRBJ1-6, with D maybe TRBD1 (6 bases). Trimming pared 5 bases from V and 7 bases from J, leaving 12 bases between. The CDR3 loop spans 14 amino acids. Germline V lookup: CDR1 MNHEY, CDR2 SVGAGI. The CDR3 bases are TGTGCCAGCAGTATCTCACAGGGAAATTCACCCCTCCACTTT. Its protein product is CASSISQGNSPLHF.

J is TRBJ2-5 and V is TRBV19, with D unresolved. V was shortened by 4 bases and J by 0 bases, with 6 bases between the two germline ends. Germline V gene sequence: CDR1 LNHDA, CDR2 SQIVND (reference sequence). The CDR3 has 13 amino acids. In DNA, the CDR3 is TGTGCCAGTAGTAGGCCGTACCAAGAGACCCAGTACTTC. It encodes CASSRPYQETQYF.

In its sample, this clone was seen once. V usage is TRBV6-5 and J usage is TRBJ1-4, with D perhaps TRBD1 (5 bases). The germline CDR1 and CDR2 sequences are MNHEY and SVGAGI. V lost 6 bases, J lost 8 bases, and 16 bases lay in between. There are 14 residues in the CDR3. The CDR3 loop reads CASSPDGKGEKLFF. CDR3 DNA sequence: TGTGCCAGCAGCCCGGACGGGAAGGGGGAAAAACTGTTTTTT.

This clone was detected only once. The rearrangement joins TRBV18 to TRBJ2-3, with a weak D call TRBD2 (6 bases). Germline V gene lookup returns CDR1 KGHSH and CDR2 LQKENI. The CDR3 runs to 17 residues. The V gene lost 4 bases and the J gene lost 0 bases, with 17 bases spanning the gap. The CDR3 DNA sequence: TGTGCCAGCTCACTGGAATTGGCGGGGACTAGCACAGATACGCAGTATTTT. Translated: CASSLELAGTSTDTQYF.

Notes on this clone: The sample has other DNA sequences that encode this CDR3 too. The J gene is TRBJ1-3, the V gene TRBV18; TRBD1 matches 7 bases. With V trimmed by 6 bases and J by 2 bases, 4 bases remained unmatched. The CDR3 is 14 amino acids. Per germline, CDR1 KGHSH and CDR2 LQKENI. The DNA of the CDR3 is TGTGCCAGCTCTCAAGACAGGGCTGGAAACACCATATATTTT. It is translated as CASSQDRAGNTIYF.

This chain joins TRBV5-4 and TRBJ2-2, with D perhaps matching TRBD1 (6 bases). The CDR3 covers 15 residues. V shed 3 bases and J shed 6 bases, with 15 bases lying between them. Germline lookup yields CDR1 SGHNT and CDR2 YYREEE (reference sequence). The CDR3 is CASSSQGTRAGELFF. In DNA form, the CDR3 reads TGTGCCAGCAGCTCACAGGGAACGCGGGCCGGGGAGCTGTTTTTT.

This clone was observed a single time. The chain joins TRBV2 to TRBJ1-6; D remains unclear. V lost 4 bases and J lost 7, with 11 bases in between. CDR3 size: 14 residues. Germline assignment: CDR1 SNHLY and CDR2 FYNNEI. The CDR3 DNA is TGTGCCAGCAGTGTGAGGTCGGAGAATTCACCCCTCCACTTT. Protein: CASSVRSENSPLHF.

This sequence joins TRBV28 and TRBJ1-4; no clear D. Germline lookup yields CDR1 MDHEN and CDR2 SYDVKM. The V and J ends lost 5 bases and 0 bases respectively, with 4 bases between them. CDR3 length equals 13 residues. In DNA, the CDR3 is TGTGCCAGCAGTCTGGCAACTAATGAAAAACTGTTTTTT. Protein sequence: CASSLATNEKLFF.

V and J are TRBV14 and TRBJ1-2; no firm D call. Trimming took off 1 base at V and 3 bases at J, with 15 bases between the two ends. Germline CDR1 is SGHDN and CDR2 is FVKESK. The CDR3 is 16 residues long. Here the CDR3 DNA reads TGTGCCAGCAGCCAAGGGTTGTCGAAACTCGACTATGGCTACACCTTC. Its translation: CASSQGLSKLDYGYTF.

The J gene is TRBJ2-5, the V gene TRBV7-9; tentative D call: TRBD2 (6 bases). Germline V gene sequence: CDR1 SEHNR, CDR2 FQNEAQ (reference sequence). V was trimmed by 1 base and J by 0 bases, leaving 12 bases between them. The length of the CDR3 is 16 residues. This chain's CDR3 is CASSLGTTKYQETQYF. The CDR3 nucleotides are TGTGCCAGCAGCTTAGGGACTACAAAGTACCAAGAGACCCAGTACTTC.

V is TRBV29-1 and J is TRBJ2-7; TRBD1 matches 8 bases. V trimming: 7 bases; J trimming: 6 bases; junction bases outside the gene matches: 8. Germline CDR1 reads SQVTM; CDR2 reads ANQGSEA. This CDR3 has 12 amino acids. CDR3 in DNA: TGCAGCGGCTCGGACAGGGTGGGCGAGCAGTACTTC. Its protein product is CSGSDRVGEQYF.

The CDR3, as DNA: TGCGCCAGCAGCTTGGAATGGGGACGATACCAAGAGACCCAGTACTTC. Translating gives CASSLEWGRYQETQYF. J is TRBJ2-5 and V is TRBV5-1, with D perhaps given as TRBD1 or TRBD2 (5 bases each). Germline V lookup: CDR1 SGHRS, CDR2 YFSETQ. The CDR3 covers 16 residues. Trimming stripped 0 bases from V and 0 bases from J, with 12 bases between.

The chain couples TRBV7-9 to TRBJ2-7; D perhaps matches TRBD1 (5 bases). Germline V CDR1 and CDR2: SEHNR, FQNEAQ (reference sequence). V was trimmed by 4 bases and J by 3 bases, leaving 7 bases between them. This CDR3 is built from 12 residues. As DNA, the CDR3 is TGTGCCAGCAGCTCCAGGGACTACGAGCAGTACTTC. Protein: CASSSRDYEQYF.

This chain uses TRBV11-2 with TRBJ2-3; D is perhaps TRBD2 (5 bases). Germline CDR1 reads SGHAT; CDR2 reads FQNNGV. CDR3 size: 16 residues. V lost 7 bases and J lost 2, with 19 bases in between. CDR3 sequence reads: CASTPRRSGPTDTQYF. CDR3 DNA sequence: TGTGCCAGCACCCCACGGCGGAGCGGCCCCACAGATACGCAGTATTTT.

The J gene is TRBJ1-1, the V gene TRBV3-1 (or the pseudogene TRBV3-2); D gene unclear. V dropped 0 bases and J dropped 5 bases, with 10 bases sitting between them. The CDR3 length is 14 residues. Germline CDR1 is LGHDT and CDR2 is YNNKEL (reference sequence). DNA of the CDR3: TGTGCCAGCAGCCAAGAAGGCAGGCTAACTGAAGCTTTCTTT. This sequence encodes CASSQEGRLTEAFF.

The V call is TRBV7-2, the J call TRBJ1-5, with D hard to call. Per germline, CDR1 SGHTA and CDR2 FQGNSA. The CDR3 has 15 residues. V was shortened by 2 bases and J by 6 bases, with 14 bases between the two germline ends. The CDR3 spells CASSLSSRAGQPQHF. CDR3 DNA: TGTGCCAGCAGCTTAAGTAGTCGGGCGGGTCAGCCCCAGCATTTT. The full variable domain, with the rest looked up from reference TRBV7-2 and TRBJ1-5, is GAGVSQSPSNKVTEKGKDVELRCDPISGHTALYWYRQSLGQGLEFLIYFQGNSAPDKSGLPSDRFSAERTGGSVSTLTIQRTQQEDSAVYLCASSLSSRAGQPQHFGDGTRLSIL.

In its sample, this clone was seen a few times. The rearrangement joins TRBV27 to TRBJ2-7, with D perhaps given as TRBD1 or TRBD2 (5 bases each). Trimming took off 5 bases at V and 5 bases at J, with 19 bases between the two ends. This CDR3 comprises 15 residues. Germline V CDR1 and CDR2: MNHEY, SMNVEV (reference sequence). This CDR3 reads CASSPLGTGRHEQYF. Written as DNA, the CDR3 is TGTGCCAGCAGTCCCCTAGGGACCGGACGACACGAGCAGTACTTC.

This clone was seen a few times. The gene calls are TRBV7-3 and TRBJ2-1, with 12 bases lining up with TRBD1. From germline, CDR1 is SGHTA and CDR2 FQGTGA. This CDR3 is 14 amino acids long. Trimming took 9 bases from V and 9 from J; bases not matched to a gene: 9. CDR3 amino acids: CASTRDRGQGEQFF. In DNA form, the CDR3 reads TGTGCCAGTACCCGGGACAGGGGGCAGGGTGAGCAGTTCTTC.

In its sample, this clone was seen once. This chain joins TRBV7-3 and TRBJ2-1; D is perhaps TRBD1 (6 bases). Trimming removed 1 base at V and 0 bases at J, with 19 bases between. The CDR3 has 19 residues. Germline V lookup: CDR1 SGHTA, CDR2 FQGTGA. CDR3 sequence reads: CASSLMGDTSSFSYNEQFF. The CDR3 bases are TGTGCCAGCAGCTTAATGGGGGACACAAGCTCCTTCTCCTACAATGAGCAGTTCTTC.

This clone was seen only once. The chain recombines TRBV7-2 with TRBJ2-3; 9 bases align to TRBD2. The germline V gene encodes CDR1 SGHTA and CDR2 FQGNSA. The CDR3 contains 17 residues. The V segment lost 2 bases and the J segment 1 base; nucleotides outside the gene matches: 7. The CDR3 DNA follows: TGTGCCAGCAGCTTACAGCGGGGGGTTGAGGGCACAGATACGCAGTATTTT. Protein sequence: CASSLQRGVEGTDTQYF.